These 23 T cell receptor beta chains were sequenced from one sample in a study of early T cells in non-severe SARS-CoV-2 infection (dated by TCRdb to the early 2020s). Library construction relied on 5' RACE. This sample was sequenced with a NextSeq 500. Using fastp trimming at Q25 and MiXCR clonotype assembly, TCRdb reanalyzed the public sequencing data and kept in-frame beta chains. One record per CDR3 amino acid sequence lists the most common genes and DNA. This sample has about 87,000 distinct CDR3 sequences in its table, and roughly 15% of those were observed once. The ten largest clones represent around 6.4% of the sample. The specimen was whole blood. The receptors originated from an adult who was a healthcare worker with PCR-confirmed SARS-CoV-2 infection or an uninfected control (not recorded which).

V and J are TRBV9 and TRBJ1-6; weak D call: TRBD1 (6 bases). Germline V gene sequence: CDR1 SGDLS, CDR2 YYNGEE. The V and J ends lost 0 bases and 9 bases respectively, with 10 bases between them. There are 14 residues in the CDR3. The CDR3 loop reads CASSVAGDTSPLHF. CDR3 bases: TGTGCCAGCAGCGTAGCAGGGGACACTTCACCCCTCCACTTT.

There are a few counts of this clonotype. The chain joins TRBV12-3 or TRBV12-4 to TRBJ1-5, with D hard to call. V gave up 3 bases and J gave up 1 base, with 7 bases separating them. The CDR3 is 14 amino acids. The CDR3 bases are TGTGCCAGCAGTTTGTATGGGAGCAATCAGCCCCAGCATTTT. Protein product: CASSLYGSNQPQHF.

The gene calls are TRBV7-2 and TRBJ1-2; TRBD1 matches 11 bases. Losses at the gene ends were 6 bases for V and 7 bases for J; bases not matched to a gene: 1. Germline V lookup: CDR1 SGHTA, CDR2 FQGNSA. This CDR3 comprises 12 residues. The CDR3 spells CASRGQGVGYTF. CDR3 coding DNA: TGTGCCAGCAGGGGACAGGGGGTTGGCTACACCTTC.

This clonotype appeared a few times. The chain employs TRBV11-2 and TRBJ2-4, with TRBD2 matching 7 bases. The J segment lost 1 base and the V segment lost 5 bases, leaving 11 bases of the junction unmatched. The CDR3 extends over 17 amino acids. The germline V gene encodes CDR1 SGHAT and CDR2 FQNNGV. In DNA, the CDR3 is TGTGCCAGCAGCCCCATCGGAAACGGGGGGGCCAAAAACATTCAGTACTTC. Amino acids: CASSPIGNGGAKNIQYF.

V and J are TRBV29-1 and TRBJ1-4, with TRBD1 matching over 7 bases. With V trimmed by 3 bases and J by 3 bases, 1 base remained unmatched. This CDR3 has 13 amino acids. Germline V lookup: CDR1 SQVTM, CDR2 ANQGSEA. The CDR3 bases are TGCAGCGTTGAGACAGGGCCTAATGAAAAACTGTTTTTT. It translates to CSVETGPNEKLFF. Full variable domain (rest looked up from reference TRBV29-1 and TRBJ1-4): SAVISQKPSRDICQRGTSLTIQCQVDSQVTMMFWYRQQPGQSLTLIATANQGSEATYESGFVIDKFPISRPNLTFSTLTVSNMSPEDSSIYLCSVETGPNEKLFFGSGTQLSVL.

The table lists this clonotype with a few counts. The V call is TRBV2, the J call TRBJ2-3; D remains unclear. With 10 bases removed from V and 0 bases from J, the gap between germline ends came to 14 bases. The CDR3 runs to 14 residues. Germline V lookup: CDR1 SNHLY, CDR2 FYNNEI. The CDR3 is CANRPGYSTDTQYF. CDR3 in DNA: TGTGCCAACAGACCCGGATATAGCACAGATACGCAGTATTTT.

This clonotype was picked up a small number of times. The chain recombines TRBV10-1 with TRBJ2-5; 9 bases map to TRBD1. Per the germline V gene, CDR1 is WNHNN and CDR2 is SYGVQD (reference sequence). J gave up 4 bases and V 5 bases, and 5 bases lay outside the gene matches. The CDR3 is 14 residues long. The CDR3 DNA reads as TGCGCCAGCAGTTCCGGGACAGGGAGAGAGACCCAGTACTTC. This sequence encodes CASSSGTGRETQYF.

This clonotype came up many times. The chain recombines TRBV18 with TRBJ1-6, with unresolved D. The length of the CDR3 is 14 residues. Looked up from germline, CDR1 is KGHSH and CDR2 is LQKENI. The ends were cut back, 8 bases at V and 3 bases at J, with 11 bases in the middle. In DNA form, the CDR3 reads TGTGCCAGCAGCAGGACGGACTATAATTCACCCCTCCACTTT. This encodes CASSRTDYNSPLHF.

The table lists this clonotype with many counts. This chain links TRBV12-3 or TRBV12-4 with TRBJ1-3; 9 bases align to TRBD1. V lost 6 bases and J lost 8; bases outside the gene matches: 11. The CDR3 has 15 residues. CDR3 nucleotide sequence: TGTGCCAGCAGCCAACAACCGGGACAGGGAGACACCATATATTTT. Its protein product is CASSQQPGQGDTIYF.

This clonotype was detected only a few times. The V gene is TRBV4-3, the J gene TRBJ1-2; possibly TRBD1 for D (5 bases). CDR1 is LGHNA, CDR2 YSLEER, per germline. The length of the CDR3 is 13 residues. V was trimmed by 0 bases and J by 8 bases, leaving 10 bases between them. This CDR3 is CASSQDYEGGYTF. In nucleotides, the CDR3 is TGCGCCAGCAGCCAAGATTACGAGGGGGGCTACACCTTC.

This clonotype turned up a few times. The chain recombines TRBV5-1 with TRBJ2-7; either TRBD1 or TRBD2 may supply D (5 bases each). Germline V CDR1 and CDR2: SGHRS, YFSETQ. The CDR3 is made up of 15 amino acids. V shed 4 bases and J shed 1 base, with 15 bases lying between them. The DNA for the CDR3 is TGCGCCAGCAGCCCGTCCGGGACGGAGTCCTACGAGCAGTACTTC. Translation: CASSPSGTESYEQYF.

This clonotype was detected many times. This chain links TRBV28 with TRBJ2-1, with 8 bases aligning to TRBD2. Germline V lookup: CDR1 MDHEN, CDR2 SYDVKM. The CDR3 has 15 residues. V was clipped by 4 bases and J by 6 bases; unmatched bases: 8. The CDR3 here is CASSSGGGRSNEQFF. The CDR3 DNA follows: TGTGCCAGCAGTTCCGGCGGGGGGAGGTCCAATGAGCAGTTCTTC. Filled out from reference TRBV28 and TRBJ2-1, the complete variable domain reads DVKVTQSSRYLVKRTGEKVFLECVQDMDHENMFWYRQDPGLGLRLIYFSYDVKMKEKGDIPEGYSVSREKKERFSLILESASTNQTSMYLCASSSGGGRSNEQFFGPGTRLTVL.

At least ten counts were recorded for this clonotype. The chain employs TRBV11-2 and TRBJ1-2; D uncertain. The CDR3 extends over 13 amino acids. Germline CDR1 SGHAT, CDR2 FQNNGV. Trimming pared 1 base from V and 2 bases from J, leaving 5 bases between. The CDR3 loop reads CASSLVVNYGYTF. CDR3 DNA: TGTGCCAGCAGCTTAGTGGTCAACTATGGCTACACCTTC.

This clonotype was found many times. The chain couples TRBV7-6 to TRBJ1-4; 7 bases map to TRBD1. Germline CDR1 SGHVS, CDR2 FNYEAQ. The V gene end was trimmed by 5 bases and the J gene end by 6 bases; junction bases not matched to a gene: 15. CDR3 length equals 17 residues. CDR3 sequence reads: CASSPVLMAGGDEKLFF. CDR3 in DNA: TGTGCCAGCAGCCCTGTCTTGATGGCAGGGGGAGATGAAAAACTGTTTTTT.

V is TRBV3-1 and J is TRBJ2-1; D ambiguous. This CDR3 has 17 amino acids. The V end was cut by 0 bases, the J end by 0 bases, with 12 bases between. Looked up from germline, CDR1 is LGHDT and CDR2 is YNNKEL (reference sequence). CDR3: CASSQDWATSSYNEQFF. CDR3 in DNA: TGTGCCAGCAGCCAAGATTGGGCCACCAGCTCCTACAATGAGCAGTTCTTC.

In this sample, this clonotype turned up a few times. The chain carries TRBV19 and TRBJ2-3; the D is unclear. The CDR3 consists of 13 residues. Deletions cut 5 bases from V and 1 base from J, with 7 bases between. In germline, CDR1 is LNHDA, CDR2 SQIVND (reference sequence). The CDR3 DNA is TGTGCCAGTAGTGTCCTCCGCACAGATACGCAGTATTTT. It specifies CASSVLRTDTQYF.

The chain recombines TRBV30 with TRBJ1-1; maybe TRBD1 (6 bases). V lost 0 bases to trimming and J lost 10 bases, with 9 bases between them. The V gene's germline CDR1 is GTSNPN and CDR2 SVGIG (reference sequence). This CDR3 has 11 amino acids. In DNA form, the CDR3 reads TGTGCCTGGAGTGTAGGGGGGGGAGCTTTCTTT. This gives the protein CAWSVGGGAFF.

On this clonotype itself: This may come from a read error, since a much larger clone is one base off. This chain connects TRBV12-3 or TRBV12-4 to TRBJ2-5, with 9 bases lining up with TRBD2. With V trimmed by 3 bases and J by 1 base, 3 bases remained unmatched. This CDR3 has 15 amino acids. The CDR3 here is CASSFGGGAQETQYF. The CDR3 DNA reads as TGTGCCAGCAGTTTTGGCGGGGGGGCCCAAGAGACCCAGTACTTC.

The chain employs TRBV6-6 and TRBJ1-1; D remains ambiguous. V dropped 6 bases and J dropped 5 bases, with 10 bases sitting between them. The CDR3 runs 12 residues. Germline V lookup: CDR1 MNHNY, CDR2 SVGAGI (reference sequence). This CDR3 reads CASSPAGTEAFF. As DNA, the CDR3 is TGTGCCAGCAGCCCGGCGGGGACTGAAGCTTTCTTT.

The chain joins TRBV4-3 to TRBJ1-2; no reliable D call. Trimming took off 0 bases at V and 5 bases at J, with 16 bases between the two ends. CDR1 and CDR2 from the germline V gene are LGHNA and YSLEER. The CDR3 is 16 amino acids. The CDR3 DNA reads TGCGCCAGCAGCCAAGAAGGATCGGGCGCGGGTTATGGCTACACCTTC. It translates to CASSQEGSGAGYGYTF.

This clonotype was recorded a few times. The CDR3 bases are TGTGCCTGGAGTGGGGGGAAGACCCAGTACTTC. Protein: CAWSGGKTQYF. This chain uses TRBV30 with TRBJ2-5, with D possibly called TRBD1 or TRBD2 (5 bases each). V was cut by 1 base and J by 6 bases, with 6 bases left in between. The CDR3 has 11 residues. From germline, CDR1 is GTSNPN and CDR2 SVGIG (reference sequence).

V gene TRBV5-1 combines with J gene TRBJ2-2; D not certain. The CDR3 is made up of 15 amino acids. Germline V gene lookup returns CDR1 SGHRS and CDR2 YFSETQ. V shed 0 bases and J shed 5 bases, with 11 bases lying between them. The CDR3 protein is CASSLDGLPTGELFF. The CDR3 coding sequence is TGCGCCAGCAGCTTGGACGGGCTCCCGACCGGGGAGCTGTTTTTT.

The sample holds a few counts of this clonotype. The rearrangement joins TRBV3-1 to TRBJ1-6; no clear D. The ends were cut back, 3 bases at V and 7 bases at J, with 7 bases in the middle. The CDR3 loop spans 13 amino acids. Germline V gene sequence: CDR1 LGHDT, CDR2 YNNKEL (reference sequence). The CDR3 region is CASSQLRNSPLHF. The CDR3 DNA sequence: TGTGCCAGCAGCCAGTTGCGAAATTCACCCCTCCACTTT.